The 12 T cell receptor beta chains below all came from one sample that was sequenced in a study of shared clonotypes between healthy human individuals. CD45RO-negative cells were positively selected for CCR7, leaving out terminally differentiated effector memory CD45RA+ cells. Using immunoSEQ multiplex PCR, the repertoire was profiled, and TCRdb retains in-frame clones only, with some absent. This sample has about 2.1 million clones, with 93% found just once. The sequencing input was naive CD8+ T cells from PBMCs. Receptors were obtained from a man in his late teens or twenties in good health. Some clones in this sample may be carry-over from other donors' samples.

This clone was counted between two and nine times. This same CDR3 is encoded by further DNA sequences in the sample. The V call is TRBV7-9, the J call TRBJ2-2; D call uncertain. The CDR3 totals 12 residues. V was shortened by 1 base and J by 6 bases, with 3 bases between the two germline ends. Germline V gives CDR1 SEHNR, CDR2 FQNEAQ (reference sequence). The CDR3 DNA reads as TGTGCCAGCAGCTTAGGTCCCGGGGAGCTGTTTTTT. This gives the protein CASSLGPGELFF.

The rearrangement links TRBV5-5 to TRBJ2-1; tentatively, D is TRBD2 (6 bases). This CDR3 has 16 residues. CDR1 is SGHKS, CDR2 YYEKEE, per germline (reference sequence). Trimming removed 3 bases at V and 0 bases at J, with 13 bases between. The CDR3 protein is CASSWKDGSSYNEQFF. As DNA, the CDR3 is TGTGCCAGCAGCTGGAAAGACGGGAGCTCCTACAATGAGCAGTTCTTC.

The chain combines TRBV9 with TRBJ2-1; maybe TRBD1 (6 bases). The CDR3 consists of 15 residues. Trimming cost V 1 base and J 6 bases, with 14 bases left between them. From germline, CDR1 is SGDLS and CDR2 YYNGEE. The DNA for the CDR3 is TGTGCCAGCAGCGTAAGTCCGTCAGGGGCCAATGAGCAGTTCTTC. It yields the protein CASSVSPSGANEQFF.

The genes are TRBV10-3 and TRBJ2-1; D not resolved. The V end was cut by 2 bases, the J end by 5 bases, with 4 bases between. Germline V gives CDR1 ENHRY, CDR2 SYGVKD. The CDR3 is 12 residues long. DNA of the CDR3: TGTGCCATCAGTGAGGTGAACAATGAGCAGTTCTTC. Protein product: CAISEVNNEQFF.

The chain carries TRBV7-9 and TRBJ2-6; either TRBD1 or TRBD2 may fit D (6 bases each). The V end lost 4 bases, the J end lost 2 bases, and 18 bases lay between the germline ends. The CDR3 totals 18 residues. Germline loops: CDR1 SEHNR, CDR2 FQNEAQ (reference sequence). In DNA form, the CDR3 reads TGTGCCAGCAGCTCCTACCCTGGAGGGGGGCCTGGGGCCAACGTCCTGACTTTC. Its protein is CASSSYPGGGPGANVLTF.

V and J are TRBV29-1 and TRBJ2-7; D remains unclear. Germline assignment: CDR1 SQVTM and CDR2 ANQGSEA. The CDR3 length is 14 residues. The V and J ends lost 8 bases and 1 base respectively, with 18 bases between them. The CDR3 nucleotides are TGCAGCAAAAGACCTTTCGTCATATCCTACGAGCAGTACTTC. Protein sequence: CSKRPFVISYEQYF.

The chain uses TRBV6-5 and TRBJ2-1; the D gene is possibly TRBD1 (6 bases). The CDR3 length is 14 residues. Per the germline V gene, CDR1 is MNHEY and CDR2 is SVGAGI. Trimming removed 5 bases from V and 0 bases from J, with 8 bases in between. The CDR3 sequence is CASSLRGSYNEQFF. CDR3 bases: TGTGCCAGCAGTCTCAGGGGCTCCTACAATGAGCAGTTCTTC.

Details on this clone: The sample has other DNA sequences that encode this CDR3 too. The chain joins TRBV4-1 to TRBJ2-1, with 7 bases matching TRBD1. The length of the CDR3 is 15 residues. Germline CDR1 MGHRA, CDR2 YSYEKL. V dropped 1 base and J dropped 2; count of bases not matched to a gene: 2. The CDR3: CASSQGQGAYNEQFF. The CDR3 DNA sequence: TGCGCCAGCAGCCAAGGTCAGGGGGCCTACAATGAGCAGTTCTTC.

This clone came up once. This sequence joins TRBV7-9 and TRBJ1-4, with 7 bases fitting TRBD1. Unmatched junction bases numbered 17, after V lost 1 base and J lost 6 bases. The CDR3 runs to 19 residues. CDR1 and CDR2 from the germline V gene are SEHNR and FQNEAQ (reference sequence). The CDR3 bases are TGTGCCAGCAGCTTAGTAGTCGTCCACCGGGACAGCTTTTATGAAAAACTGTTTTTT. Translated, it gives CASSLVVVHRDSFYEKLFF.

The chain uses TRBV11-3 and TRBJ2-2, with D possibly matching TRBD2 (6 bases). Deletions cut 5 bases from V and 3 bases from J, with 13 bases between. The CDR3 is made up of 15 amino acids. CDR1 and CDR2 from the germline V gene are SGHNT and YENEEA. CDR3 amino acids: CASSGRDSYTGELFF. The CDR3 DNA follows: TGTGCCAGCAGCGGGCGGGACTCATACACCGGGGAGCTGTTTTTT. Looking up the rest from reference TRBV11-3 and TRBJ2-2 gives the full variable domain: EAGVVQSPRYKIIEKKQPVAFWCNPISGHNTLYWYLQNLGQGPELLIRYENEEAVDDSQLPKDRFSAERLKGVDSTLKIQPAELGDSAVYLCASSGRDSYTGELFFGEGSRLTVL.

The chain recombines TRBV5-6 with TRBJ2-7, with D perhaps matching TRBD2 (6 bases). There are 14 residues in the CDR3. Germline CDR1 and CDR2: SGHDT and YYEEEE. V was pared by 4 bases and J by 5 bases, with 16 bases between. The CDR3 is CASSGDGRGDEQYF. In DNA, the CDR3 is TGTGCCAGCAGCGGGGACGGGAGAGGGGACGAGCAGTACTTC.

This sequence joins TRBV28 and TRBJ1-2; possibly TRBD1 for D (6 bases). The V end was cut by 5 bases, the J end by 4 bases, with 11 bases between. CDR3 length: 13 residues. Germline V gene lookup returns CDR1 MDHEN and CDR2 SYDVKM. Here the CDR3 reads CASSDDRSYGYTF. CDR3 sequence (DNA): TGTGCCAGCAGTGACGACAGGTCCTATGGCTACACCTTC.